The TCR beta chain under discussion was sequenced for a study of technical replicates of blood from several donors. CDR1 and CDR2 from the germline V gene are MNHEY and SVGAGI. The CDR3 contains 11 residues. V was trimmed by 7 bases and J by 5 bases, leaving 8 bases between them. Profiled with immunoSEQ multiplex PCR; TCRdb holds only in-frame clones, not every one. The data contain about 59,000 clones, 90% to 95% of them seen just once; the ten biggest clones take up roughly 4%. The chain couples TRBV6-5 to TRBJ1-1; D possibly corresponds to TRBD1 (5 bases). The clonotype originates from a human donor in good health. Some clones in this sample may be carry-over from other donors' samples. Sequences were obtained from PBMCs. The DNA of the CDR3 is TGTGCCAGCACCCAGGGAACTGAAGCTTTCTTT. It codes for CASTQGTEAFF.